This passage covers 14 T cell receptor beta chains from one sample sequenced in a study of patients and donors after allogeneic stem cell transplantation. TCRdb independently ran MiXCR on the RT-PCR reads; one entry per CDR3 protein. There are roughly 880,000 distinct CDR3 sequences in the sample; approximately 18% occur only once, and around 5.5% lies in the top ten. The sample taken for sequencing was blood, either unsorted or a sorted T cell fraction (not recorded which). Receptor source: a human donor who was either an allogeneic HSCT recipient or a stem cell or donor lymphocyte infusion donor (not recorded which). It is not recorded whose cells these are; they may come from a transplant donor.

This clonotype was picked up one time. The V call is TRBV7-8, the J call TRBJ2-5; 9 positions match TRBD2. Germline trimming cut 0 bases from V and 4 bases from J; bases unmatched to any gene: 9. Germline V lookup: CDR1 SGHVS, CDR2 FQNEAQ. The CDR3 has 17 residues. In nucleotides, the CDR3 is TGTGCCAGCAGCTTAGCCCGCGCGGGAGGGGTTTTAGAGACCCAGTACTTC. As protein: CASSLARAGGVLETQYF.

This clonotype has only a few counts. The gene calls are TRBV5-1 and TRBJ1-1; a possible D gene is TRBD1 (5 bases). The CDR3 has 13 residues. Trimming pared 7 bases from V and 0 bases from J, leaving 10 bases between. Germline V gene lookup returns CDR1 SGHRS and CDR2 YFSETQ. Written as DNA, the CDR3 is TGCGCCAGCTGCAGGGATATGAACACTGAAGCTTTCTTT. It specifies CASCRDMNTEAFF.

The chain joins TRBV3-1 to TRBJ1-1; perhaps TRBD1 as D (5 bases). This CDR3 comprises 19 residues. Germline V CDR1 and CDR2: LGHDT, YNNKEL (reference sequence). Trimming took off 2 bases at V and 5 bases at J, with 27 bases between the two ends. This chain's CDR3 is CASSQSPPGDLVKTTEAFF. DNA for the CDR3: TGTGCCAGCAGCCAATCACCTCCTGGGGACTTGGTAAAAACTACTGAAGCTTTCTTT.

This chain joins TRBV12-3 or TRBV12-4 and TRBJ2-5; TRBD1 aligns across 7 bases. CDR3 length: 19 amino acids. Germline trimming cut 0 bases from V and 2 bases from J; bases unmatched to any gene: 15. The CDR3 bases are TGTGCCAGCAGTTTAGCGCGGAGAAGGGGGCGAAAACTTCAAGAGACCCAGTACTTC. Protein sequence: CASSLARRRGRKLQETQYF.

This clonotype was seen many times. The CDR3 bases are TGTGCCAGCAGTTTTCTCTCAGATACGCAGTATTTT. Amino acid sequence: CASSFLSDTQYF. The chain couples TRBV12-3 or TRBV12-4 to TRBJ2-3, with D unclear. This CDR3 region has 12 residues. Trimming left V 3 bases short and J 4 bases short, with 5 bases between.

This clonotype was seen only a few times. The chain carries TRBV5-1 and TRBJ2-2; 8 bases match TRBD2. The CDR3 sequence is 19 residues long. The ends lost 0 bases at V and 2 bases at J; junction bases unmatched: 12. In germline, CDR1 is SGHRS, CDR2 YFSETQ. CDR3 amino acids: CASSLVRGADLPNTGELFF. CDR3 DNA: TGCGCCAGCAGCTTGGTGCGGGGGGCGGATCTCCCAAACACCGGGGAGCTGTTTTTT.

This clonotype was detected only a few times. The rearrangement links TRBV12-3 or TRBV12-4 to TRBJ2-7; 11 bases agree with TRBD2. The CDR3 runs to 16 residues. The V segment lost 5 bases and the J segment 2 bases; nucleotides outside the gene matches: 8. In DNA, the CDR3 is TGTGCCAGCAGTCAGGGGACTAGCGGCGCTCCCTACGAGCAGTACTTC. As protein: CASSQGTSGAPYEQYF.

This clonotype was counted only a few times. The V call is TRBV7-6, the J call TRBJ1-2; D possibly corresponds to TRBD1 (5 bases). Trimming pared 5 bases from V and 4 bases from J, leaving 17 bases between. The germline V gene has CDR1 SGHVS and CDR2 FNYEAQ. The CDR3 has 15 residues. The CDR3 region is CASSPTDGGSYGYTF. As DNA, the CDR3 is TGTGCCAGCAGCCCTACCGATGGGGGGAGCTATGGCTACACCTTC.

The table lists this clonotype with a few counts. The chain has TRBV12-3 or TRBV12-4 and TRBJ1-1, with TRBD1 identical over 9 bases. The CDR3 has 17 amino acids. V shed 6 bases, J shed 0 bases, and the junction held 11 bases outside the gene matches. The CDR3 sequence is CASRLTGTGPMNTEAFF. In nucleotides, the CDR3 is TGTGCCAGCAGACTCACCGGGACAGGGCCCATGAACACTGAAGCTTTCTTT.

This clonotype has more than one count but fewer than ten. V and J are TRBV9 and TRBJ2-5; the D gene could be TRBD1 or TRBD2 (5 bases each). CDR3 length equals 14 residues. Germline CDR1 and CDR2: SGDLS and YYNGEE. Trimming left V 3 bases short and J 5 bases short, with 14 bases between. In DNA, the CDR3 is TGTGCCAGCAGCGCCGGGACCTTCGGGGAGACCCAGTACTTC. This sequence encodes CASSAGTFGETQYF.

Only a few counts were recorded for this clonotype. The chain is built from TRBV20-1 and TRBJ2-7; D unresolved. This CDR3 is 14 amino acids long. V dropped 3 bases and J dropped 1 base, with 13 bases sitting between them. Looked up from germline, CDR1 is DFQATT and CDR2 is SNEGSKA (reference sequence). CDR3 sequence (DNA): TGCAGTGCTAGGCACCCCACGTCATCCTACGAGCAGTACTTC. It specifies CSARHPTSSYEQYF.

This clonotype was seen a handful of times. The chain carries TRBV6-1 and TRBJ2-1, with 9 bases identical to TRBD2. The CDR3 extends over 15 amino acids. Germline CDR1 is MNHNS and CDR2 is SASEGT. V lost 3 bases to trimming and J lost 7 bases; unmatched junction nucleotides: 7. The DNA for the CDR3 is TGTGCCAGCAGTGAGTTGGCGGGGGGGCGTAATGAGCAGTTCTTC. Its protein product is CASSELAGGRNEQFF.

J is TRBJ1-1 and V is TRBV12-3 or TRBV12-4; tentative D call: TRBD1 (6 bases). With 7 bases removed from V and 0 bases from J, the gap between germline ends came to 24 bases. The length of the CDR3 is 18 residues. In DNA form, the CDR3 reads TGTGCCAGCATAAACAAAAGTAATCGAGGGGGGATGAACACTGAAGCTTTCTTT. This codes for CASINKSNRGGMNTEAFF.

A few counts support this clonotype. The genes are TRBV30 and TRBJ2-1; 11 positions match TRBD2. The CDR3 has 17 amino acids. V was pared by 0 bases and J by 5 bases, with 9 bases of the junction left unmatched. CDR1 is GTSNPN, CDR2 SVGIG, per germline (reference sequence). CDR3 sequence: CAWSVALAGGSHNEQFF. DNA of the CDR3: TGTGCCTGGAGTGTGGCATTAGCGGGGGGGAGCCACAATGAGCAGTTCTTC.